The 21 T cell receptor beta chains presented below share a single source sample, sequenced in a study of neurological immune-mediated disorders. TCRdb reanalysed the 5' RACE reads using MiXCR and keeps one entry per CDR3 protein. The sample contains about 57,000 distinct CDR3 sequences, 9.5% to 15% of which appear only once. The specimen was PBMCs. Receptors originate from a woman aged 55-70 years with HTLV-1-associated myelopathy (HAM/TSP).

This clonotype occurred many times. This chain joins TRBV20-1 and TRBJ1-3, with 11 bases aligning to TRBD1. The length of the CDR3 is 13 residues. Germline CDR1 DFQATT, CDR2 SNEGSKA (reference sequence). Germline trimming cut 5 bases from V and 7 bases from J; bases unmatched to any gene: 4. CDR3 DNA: TGCAGTGCTCCGGACAGGGGGCTTAACACCATATATTTT. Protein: CSAPDRGLNTIYF.

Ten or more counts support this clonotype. CDR3 coding DNA: TGTGCCAGCAGCTTAGGACTAGCGGTGGGGGTGTCCTACAATGAGCAGTTCTTC. This encodes CASSLGLAVGVSYNEQFF. The chain carries TRBV11-2 and TRBJ2-1, with 9 positions matching TRBD2. The length of the CDR3 is 18 residues. CDR1 and CDR2 from the germline V gene are SGHAT and FQNNGV. Germline trimming cut 1 base from V and 1 base from J; bases unmatched to any gene: 8.

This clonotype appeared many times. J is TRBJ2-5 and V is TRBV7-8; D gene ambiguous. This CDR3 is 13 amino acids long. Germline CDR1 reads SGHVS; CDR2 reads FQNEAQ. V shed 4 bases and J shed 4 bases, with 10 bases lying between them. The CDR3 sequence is CASSSGPRETQYF. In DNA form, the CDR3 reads TGTGCCAGCAGCTCGGGCCCCCGAGAGACCCAGTACTTC.

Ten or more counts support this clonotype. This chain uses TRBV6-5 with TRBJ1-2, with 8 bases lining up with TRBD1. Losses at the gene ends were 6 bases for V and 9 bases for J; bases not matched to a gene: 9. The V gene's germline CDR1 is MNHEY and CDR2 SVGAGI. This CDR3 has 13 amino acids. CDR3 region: CASRTGQGGSYTF. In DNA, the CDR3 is TGTGCCAGCAGAACTGGACAGGGAGGAAGCTACACCTTC.

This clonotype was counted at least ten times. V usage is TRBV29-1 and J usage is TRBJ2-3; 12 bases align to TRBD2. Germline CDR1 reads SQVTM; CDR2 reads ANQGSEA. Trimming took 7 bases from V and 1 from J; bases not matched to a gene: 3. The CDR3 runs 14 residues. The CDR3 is CSGRLAGGTDTQYF. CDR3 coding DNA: TGCAGCGGCCGACTAGCGGGGGGCACAGATACGCAGTATTTT.

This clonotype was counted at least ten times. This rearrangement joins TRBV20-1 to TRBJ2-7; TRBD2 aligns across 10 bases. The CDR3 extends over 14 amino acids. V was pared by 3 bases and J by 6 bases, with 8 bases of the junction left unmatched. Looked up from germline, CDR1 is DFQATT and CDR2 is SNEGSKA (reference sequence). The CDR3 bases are TGCAGTGCTAGGCTAGCGGGAGTAAGGTCCGAGCAGTACTTC. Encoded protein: CSARLAGVRSEQYF.

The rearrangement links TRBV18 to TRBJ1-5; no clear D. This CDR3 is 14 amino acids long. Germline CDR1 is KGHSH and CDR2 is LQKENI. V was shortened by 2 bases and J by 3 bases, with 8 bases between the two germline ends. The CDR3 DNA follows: TGTGCCAGCTCACCAGTGATGACCAATCAGCCCCAGCATTTT. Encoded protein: CASSPVMTNQPQHF.

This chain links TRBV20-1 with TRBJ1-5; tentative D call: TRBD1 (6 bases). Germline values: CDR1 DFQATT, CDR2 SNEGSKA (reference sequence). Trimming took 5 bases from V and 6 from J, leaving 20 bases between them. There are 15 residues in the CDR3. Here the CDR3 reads CSAATGLELSQPQHF. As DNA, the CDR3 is TGCAGTGCTGCTACAGGGTTGGAGCTGAGTCAGCCCCAGCATTTT.

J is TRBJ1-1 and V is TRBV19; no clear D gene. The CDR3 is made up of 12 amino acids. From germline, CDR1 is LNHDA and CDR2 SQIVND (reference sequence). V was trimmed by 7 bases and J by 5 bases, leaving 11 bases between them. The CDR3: CASNEGRTEAFF. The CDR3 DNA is TGTGCCAGTAATGAGGGAAGGACTGAAGCTTTCTTT. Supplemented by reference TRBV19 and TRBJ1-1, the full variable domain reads DGGITQSPKYLFRKEGQNVTLSCEQNLNHDAMYWYRQDPGQGLRLIYYSQIVNDFQKGDIAEGYSVSREKKESFPLTVTSAQKNPTAFYLCASNEGRTEAFFGQGTRLTVV.

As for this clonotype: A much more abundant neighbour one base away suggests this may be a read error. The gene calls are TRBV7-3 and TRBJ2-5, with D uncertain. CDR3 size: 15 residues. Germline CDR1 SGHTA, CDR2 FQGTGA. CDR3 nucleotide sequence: TGTGCCATCAGCTTCGATGGCGGAACCCAAGAGACCCAGTACTTC. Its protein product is CAISFDGGTQETQYF.

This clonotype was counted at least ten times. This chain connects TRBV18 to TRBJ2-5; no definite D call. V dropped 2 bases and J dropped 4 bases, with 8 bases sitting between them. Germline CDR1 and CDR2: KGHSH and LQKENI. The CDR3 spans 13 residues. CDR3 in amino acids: CASSPTPGETQYF. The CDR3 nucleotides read TGTGCCAGCTCACCAACCCCGGGAGAGACCCAGTACTTC.

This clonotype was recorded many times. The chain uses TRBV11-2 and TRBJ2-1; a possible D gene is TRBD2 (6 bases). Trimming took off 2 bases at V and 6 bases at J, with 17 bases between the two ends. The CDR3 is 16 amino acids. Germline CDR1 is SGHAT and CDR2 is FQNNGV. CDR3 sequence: CASSLLGGKVFNEQFF. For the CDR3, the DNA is TGTGCCAGCAGCTTATTAGGCGGGAAAGTTTTCAATGAGCAGTTCTTC. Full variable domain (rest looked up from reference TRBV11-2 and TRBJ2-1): EAGVAQSPRYKIIEKRQSVAFWCNPISGHATLYWYQQILGQGPKLLIQFQNNGVVDDSQLPKDRFSAERLKGVDSTLKIQPAKLEDSAVYLCASSLLGGKVFNEQFFGPGTRLTVL.

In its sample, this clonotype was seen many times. The CDR3 sequence: CASSLSGFGEQYF. CDR3 bases: TGTGCCAGCAGTTTAAGCGGGTTCGGCGAGCAGTACTTC. The chain is built from TRBV27 and TRBJ2-7; D may be TRBD2 (6 bases). The CDR3 is made up of 13 amino acids. Trimming cost V 2 bases and J 6 bases, with 11 bases left between them. Germline-derived CDR1 and CDR2 are MNHEY and SMNVEV (reference sequence).

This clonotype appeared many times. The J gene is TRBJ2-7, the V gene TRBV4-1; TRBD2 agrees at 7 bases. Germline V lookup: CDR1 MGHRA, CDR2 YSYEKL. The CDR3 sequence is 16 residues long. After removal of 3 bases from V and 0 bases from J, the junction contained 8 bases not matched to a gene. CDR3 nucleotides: TGCGCCAGCAGCCAGAACCGGGACTACCTCTCCTACGAGCAGTACTTC. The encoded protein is CASSQNRDYLSYEQYF.

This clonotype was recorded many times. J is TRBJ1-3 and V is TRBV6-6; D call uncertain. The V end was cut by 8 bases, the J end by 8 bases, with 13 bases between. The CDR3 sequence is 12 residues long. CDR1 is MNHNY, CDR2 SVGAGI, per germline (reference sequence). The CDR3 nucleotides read TGTGCCAGCGGACCTCGGCTTGACACCATATATTTT. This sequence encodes CASGPRLDTIYF.

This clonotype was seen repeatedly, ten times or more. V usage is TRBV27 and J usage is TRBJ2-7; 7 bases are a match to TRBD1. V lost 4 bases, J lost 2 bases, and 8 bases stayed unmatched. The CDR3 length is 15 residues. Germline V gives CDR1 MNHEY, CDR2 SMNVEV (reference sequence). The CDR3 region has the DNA TGTGCCAGCAGTTATTCAGGGGGTCGCCCCTACGAGCAGTACTTC. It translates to CASSYSGGRPYEQYF.

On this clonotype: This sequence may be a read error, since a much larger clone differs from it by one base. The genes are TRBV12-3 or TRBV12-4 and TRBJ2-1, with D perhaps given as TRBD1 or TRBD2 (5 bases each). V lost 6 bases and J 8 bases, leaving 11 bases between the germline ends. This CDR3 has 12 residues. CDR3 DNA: TGTGCCAGCAGAGGGACCCACCATGAGCAGTTCTTC. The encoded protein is CASRGTHHEQFF.

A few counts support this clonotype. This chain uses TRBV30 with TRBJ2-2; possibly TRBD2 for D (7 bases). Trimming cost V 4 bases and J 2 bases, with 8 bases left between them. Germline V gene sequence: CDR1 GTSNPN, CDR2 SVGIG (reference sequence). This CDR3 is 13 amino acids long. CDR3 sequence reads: CAWTGGNTGELFF. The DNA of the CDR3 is TGTGCCTGGACGGGGGGCAACACCGGGGAGCTGTTTTTT.

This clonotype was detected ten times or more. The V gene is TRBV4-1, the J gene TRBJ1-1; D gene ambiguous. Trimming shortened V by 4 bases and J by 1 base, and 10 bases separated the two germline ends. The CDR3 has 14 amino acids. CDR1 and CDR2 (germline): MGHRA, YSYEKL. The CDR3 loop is CASSLRTENTEAFF. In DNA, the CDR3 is TGCGCCAGCAGCCTTCGGACCGAGAACACTGAAGCTTTCTTT.

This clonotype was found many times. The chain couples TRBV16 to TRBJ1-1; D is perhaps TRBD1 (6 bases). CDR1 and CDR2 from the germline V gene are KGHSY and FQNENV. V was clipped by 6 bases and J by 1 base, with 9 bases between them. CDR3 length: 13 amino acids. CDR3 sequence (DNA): TGTGCCAGCAGAGGACAGCAGAACACTGAAGCTTTCTTT. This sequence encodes CASRGQQNTEAFF. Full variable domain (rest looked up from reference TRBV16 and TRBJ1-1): GEEVAQTPKHLVRGEGQKAKLYCAPIKGHSYVFWYQQVLKNEFKFLISFQNENVFDETGMPKERFSAKCLPNSPCSLEIQATKLEDSAVYFCASRGQQNTEAFFGQGTRLTVV.

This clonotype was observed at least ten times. In DNA, the CDR3 is TGTGCCAGCAGCCATGGCACTGAAGCTTTCTTT. This codes for CASSHGTEAFF. The chain uses TRBV3-1 and TRBJ1-1; D uncertain. V was shortened by 3 bases and J by 4 bases, with 3 bases between the two germline ends. This CDR3 is 11 amino acids long. Germline-derived CDR1 and CDR2 are LGHDT and YNNKEL (reference sequence).